The clone carrying this TCR beta chain was observed at least ten times. The antigen is undetermined. TCRdb re-called the multiplex PCR reads with MiXCR, one entry per CDR3 protein. Here the sample spans approximately 140,000 distinct CDR3 sequences, approximately 30% being singletons. CDR3 length equals 15 residues. CDR1 and CDR2 (germline): SGHDT, YYEEEE. V shed 4 bases, J shed 4 bases, and the junction held 8 bases outside the gene matches. Axillary draining lymph nodes of breast cancer patients supplied the node samples. The entry originates in a study of breast tumors, draining lymph nodes, adjacent tissues. Study observations and caveats: Tumor T cell lymph node origin was a supported hypothesis, not proven. Tumor repertoires ranked between lymph nodes and nontumor tissue in diversity, with V and J gene preferences.

J is TRBJ2-3 and V is TRBV5-6, with 8 bases identical to TRBD1. The source is a female donor with breast cancer. Some clones in this sample may be carry-over from other donors' samples. Specimen: axillary lymph node tissue. CDR3 region: CASSGGQAGADTQYF. DNA for the CDR3: TGTGCCAGCAGCGGGGGACAGGCTGGTGCAGATACGCAGTATTTT.